This TCR beta chain was sequenced during a study of T-cell reconstitution after alpha-beta-depleted transplantation in children listed by TCRdb under 2016. At the level of the whole study: Using TCR repertoire profiling, the study followed T-cell immune reconstitution in a quantitative way in children after TCRalphabeta/CD19-depleted allogeneic hematopoietic cell transplantation.

The treatment or condition label of this sample denotes: allogeneic hematopoietic cell transplantation with graft depleted of TCRalphabeta T cells and CD19 B cells. Transplant recipients were children who received TCRalphabeta/CD19-depleted allogeneic hematopoietic cell grafts. Receptor libraries were prepared by PCR. Reads for this sample came from an Illumina HiSeq 2500. To normalize quantification of the TCRbeta repertoire, the TCR libraries were built with molecular barcoding that relied on unique molecular identifiers. The public reads were run again by TCRdb, first through fastp at Q25 and then through MiXCR, and only productive beta chains were kept. Each record represents a unique CDR3 protein, reported with the most common genes and DNA among its rows. Present in this sample are roughly 200,000 distinct CDR3 sequences, about 7% of which were seen just once. The ten largest account for roughly 6% of the sample.

Overall study results and their limits: About two months after transplant, the apparently early recovery of alphabetaT-cell counts reportedly depended on just several hundred clones that had expanded rapidly and came from non-depleted graft cells. In some patients, the high TCRbeta diversity seen at day 60 was put down to recipient T cells and intrathymic progenitors that had survived conditioning. The frequencies of hyperexpanded clones fell over the following months, and after one year, T-cell counts and TCRbeta diversity were mostly attributed to newly produced T cells.

This clonotype was counted ten times or more. What this receptor recognizes is not known. Base qualities are not at hand, and no much larger clone is one base apart. The junction carries 8 bases between V and J, which are trimmed by 4 bases and 3 bases respectively. For CDR1 and CDR2, the germline V gene (reference sequence) lists SGHKS and YYEKEE. The CDR3 spans 13 residues, from the cysteine through the phenylalanine. CDR3 DNA is the only sequence kept; it has 39 bases, read in frame from the first base. This TCR was sampled from a boy aged 2 to 10 with acute lymphoblastic leukemia, due to receive a stem cell transplant. Specimen: PBMCs, collected before TCRalphabeta/CD19-depleted stem cell transplant. The rearranged segments are TRBV5-5 and TRBJ1-3; D gene: possibly TRBD1, on 5 matching bases. The CDR3 region: CASSPGIGNTIYF. The bases are TGTGCCAGCAGCCCAGGGATTGGAAACACCATATATTTT.